The 19 T cell receptor beta chains listed next were all sequenced from one sample in a study of OX40 agonist ivuxolimab in advanced cancers. To prepare the library, the immunoSEQ multiplex PCR assay was applied. TCRdb's version of the immuneACCESS table is confined to in-frame rearrangements and falls short of the full clone set. An unresolved V gene accounts for under half of the shortfall where checked; the remainder is of unknown origin. The table for this sample lists about 79,000 clones; approximately 85% of them were counted only once. The top ten constitute over 3% of the sample. Sequenced here: CD4+ or CD8+ T cells sorted from blood, sampled in a trial of the OX40 agonist ivuxolimab. These receptor sequences come from an adult with an advanced solid tumor such as melanoma, head and neck, liver or kidney cancer.

CDR3 DNA: TGTGCCAGCAGCCCCGAAGGGGACCCTGGCTACACCTTC. Residues: CASSPEGDPGYTF. The chain has TRBV5-6 and TRBJ1-2; a weak D match, TRBD1 (5 bases). V lost 4 bases to trimming and J lost 7 bases, with 14 bases between them. This CDR3 has 13 amino acids. CDR1 is SGHDT, CDR2 YYEEEE, per germline.

In its sample, this clone was seen a few times. The chain joins TRBV27 to TRBJ2-4, with TRBD2 identical over 7 bases. Germline CDR1 and CDR2: MNHEY and SMNVEV (reference sequence). The V and J ends lost 3 bases and 1 base, in that order; junction bases with no gene match: 6. This CDR3 region has 16 residues. Here the CDR3 reads CASSLKVGGAKNIQYF. In DNA, the CDR3 is TGTGCCAGCAGTTTGAAAGTGGGAGGGGCCAAAAACATTCAGTACTTC.

This clone was recorded only once. The chain links TRBV5-1 to TRBJ2-3; the D gene is possibly TRBD1 (6 bases). This CDR3 region has 19 residues. Germline assignment: CDR1 SGHRS and CDR2 YFSETQ. Trimming pared 1 base from V and 0 bases from J, leaving 21 bases between. The CDR3 here is CASSLLWGRGLSSTDTQYF. The CDR3 nucleotides are TGCGCCAGCAGCTTGCTTTGGGGGCGAGGACTGTCTAGCACAGATACGCAGTATTTT.

This chain connects TRBV7-9 to TRBJ2-7; 15 nucleotides line up with TRBD2. Looked up from germline, CDR1 is SEHNR and CDR2 is FQNEAQ (reference sequence). The ends lost 2 bases at V and 3 bases at J; junction bases unmatched: 11. The CDR3 sequence is 19 residues long. The CDR3 bases are TGTGCCAGCAGCTTAACCCCCCGGACTAGCGGGAGGGGGGTCTACGAGCAGTACTTC. This translates into CASSLTPRTSGRGVYEQYF.

This clone was detected once. The rearrangement joins TRBV5-8 to TRBJ2-7; the D gene is possibly TRBD1 (5 bases). This CDR3 comprises 16 residues. The germline V gene encodes CDR1 SGHTS and CDR2 YDEGEE. V was pared by 2 bases and J by 0 bases, with 15 bases between. CDR3 loop: CASSFPDSAVSYEQYF. The DNA for the CDR3 is TGTGCCAGCAGCTTCCCCGACAGCGCCGTCTCCTACGAGCAGTACTTC. The variable domain in full, completed from reference TRBV5-8 and TRBJ2-7, reads EAGVTQSPTHLIKTRGQQATLRCSPISGHTSVYWYQQALGLGLQFLLWYDEGEERNRGNFPPRFSGRQFPNYSSELNVNALELEDSALYLCASSFPDSAVSYEQYFGPGTRLTVT.

V is TRBV10-3 and J is TRBJ2-3; D gene unclear. Germline lookup yields CDR1 ENHRY and CDR2 SYGVKD. The CDR3 contains 14 residues. V lost 2 bases to trimming and J lost 4 bases, with 10 bases between them. CDR3 in DNA: TGTGCCATCAGTGAGAAGTCTTTCGCAGATACGCAGTATTTT. This translates into CAISEKSFADTQYF.

The chain has TRBV4-2 and TRBJ2-1, with no clear D. The CDR3 is 13 residues long. V lost 1 base, J lost 10 bases, and 11 bases lay in between. Germline CDR1 reads LGHNA; CDR2 reads YNFKEQ. This chain's CDR3 is CASSQGPEEEQFF. The CDR3 bases are TGTGCCAGCAGCCAAGGGCCAGAGGAGGAGCAGTTCTTC.

The chain employs TRBV2 and TRBJ1-1; D gene uncertain. The CDR3 has 12 amino acids. The germline V and J ends were trimmed by 3 bases and 3 bases, with 5 bases remaining between them. CDR1 SNHLY and CDR2 FYNNEI come from the germline V gene. Written as DNA, the CDR3 is TGTGCCAGCAGTGACCGGTACACTGAAGCTTTCTTT. Its translation is CASSDRYTEAFF.

V and J are TRBV11-2 and TRBJ1-1, with 10 bases lining up with TRBD1. This CDR3 is built from 16 residues. Germline loops: CDR1 SGHAT, CDR2 FQNNGV. The trim removed 1 base at V and 4 bases at J, leaving 6 bases unmatched. The CDR3 sequence: CASSLALGQGGTEAFF. CDR3 in DNA: TGTGCCAGCAGCTTAGCCCTCGGACAGGGGGGCACTGAAGCTTTCTTT. The variable domain in full, with the rest retrieved from reference TRBV11-2 and TRBJ1-1, is EAGVAQSPRYKIIEKRQSVAFWCNPISGHATLYWYQQILGQGPKLLIQFQNNGVVDDSQLPKDRFSAERLKGVDSTLKIQPAKLEDSAVYLCASSLALGQGGTEAFFGQGTRLTVV.

The CDR3 bases are TGTGCCAGCAGCTTGGTTGCGGGAGGCCCAGATACGCAGTATTTT. It is translated as CASSLVAGGPDTQYF. This chain connects TRBV5-4 to TRBJ2-3, with 8 bases fitting TRBD2. The junction had 4 bases not matched to a gene; V was cut back by 0 bases and J by 4 bases. Germline V lookup: CDR1 SGHNT, CDR2 YYREEE (reference sequence). CDR3 size: 15 residues.

The chain is built from TRBV27 and TRBJ2-3, with 9 bases identical to TRBD1. Trimming cost V 7 bases and J 5 bases; bases outside gene matches: 7. Germline CDR1 reads MNHEY; CDR2 reads SMNVEV (reference sequence). CDR3 length: 14 amino acids. The CDR3 region is CASTTGQGIDTQYF. CDR3 bases: TGTGCCAGCACCACGGGACAGGGTATAGATACGCAGTATTTT.

This chain uses TRBV5-4 with TRBJ2-7; weak D call: TRBD1 (5 bases). The CDR3 runs 15 residues. Germline V lookup: CDR1 SGHNT, CDR2 YYREEE (reference sequence). Trimming cost V 4 bases and J 5 bases, with 19 bases left between them. The CDR3 is CASSDTTDLSDEQYF. CDR3 bases: TGTGCCAGCAGCGATACGACAGACTTGTCCGACGAGCAGTACTTC.

V and J are TRBV5-5 and TRBJ1-1; no definite D call. This CDR3 region has 13 residues. The germline gives CDR1 SGHKS, CDR2 YYEKEE (reference sequence). Trimming shortened V by 6 bases and J by 0 bases, and 9 bases separated the two germline ends. CDR3 amino acids: CASIAILNTEAFF. For the CDR3, the DNA is TGTGCCAGCATCGCCATTTTGAACACTGAAGCTTTCTTT.

J is TRBJ2-5 and V is TRBV18, with TRBD1 as a possible D gene (5 bases). The CDR3 has 12 residues. Trimming removed 4 bases from V and 2 bases from J, with 5 bases in between. CDR1 and CDR2 (germline): KGHSH, LQKENI. The CDR3 loop is CASSQGQETQYF. DNA for the CDR3: TGTGCCAGCTCACAGGGGCAAGAGACCCAGTACTTC.

The chain joins TRBV6-5 to TRBJ2-7; D may be TRBD1 (5 bases). The V gene lost 2 bases and the J gene lost 3 bases, with 14 bases spanning the gap. Germline assignment: CDR1 MNHEY and CDR2 SVGAGI. CDR3 size: 15 residues. CDR3 DNA: TGTGCCAGCAGTTACGTCCAAACAGGAGTCTACGAGCAGTACTTC. This sequence encodes CASSYVQTGVYEQYF.

The gene calls are TRBV5-1 and TRBJ1-2; possibly TRBD1 for D (5 bases). Looked up from germline, CDR1 is SGHRS and CDR2 is YFSETQ. CDR3 size: 15 residues. The V gene lost 4 bases and the J gene lost 5 bases, with 18 bases spanning the gap. CDR3 coding DNA: TGCGCCAGCAGCGCGGAGGGGTTGGCAGGGTATGGCTACACCTTC. Protein product: CASSAEGLAGYGYTF.

The V gene is TRBV19, the J gene TRBJ1-3; unclear D gene. The CDR3 extends over 12 amino acids. The V gene lost 2 bases and the J gene lost 2 bases, with 1 base spanning the gap. Germline loops: CDR1 LNHDA, CDR2 SQIVND (reference sequence). CDR3 protein: CASSITGNTIYF. The CDR3 nucleotides are TGTGCCAGTAGTATAACTGGAAACACCATATATTTT.

The chain couples TRBV5-1 to TRBJ2-5; 11 bases map to TRBD2. CDR3 length: 17 residues. The V gene's germline CDR1 is SGHRS and CDR2 YFSETQ. The J segment lost 4 bases and the V segment lost 4 bases, leaving 12 bases of the junction unmatched. In DNA, the CDR3 is TGCGCCAGCAGCCTGGGACTAGCGGAGCGAGGTTCAGAGACCCAGTACTTC. This encodes CASSLGLAERGSETQYF.

The genes are TRBV19 and TRBJ1-4; D is unresolved. The CDR3 is made up of 13 amino acids. Trimming stripped 0 bases from V and 7 bases from J, with 6 bases between. Germline loops: CDR1 LNHDA, CDR2 SQIVND (reference sequence). CDR3 nucleotide sequence: TGTGCCAGTAGTATAGAACGGGGTGAAAAACTGTTTTTT. Protein sequence: CASSIERGEKLFF.